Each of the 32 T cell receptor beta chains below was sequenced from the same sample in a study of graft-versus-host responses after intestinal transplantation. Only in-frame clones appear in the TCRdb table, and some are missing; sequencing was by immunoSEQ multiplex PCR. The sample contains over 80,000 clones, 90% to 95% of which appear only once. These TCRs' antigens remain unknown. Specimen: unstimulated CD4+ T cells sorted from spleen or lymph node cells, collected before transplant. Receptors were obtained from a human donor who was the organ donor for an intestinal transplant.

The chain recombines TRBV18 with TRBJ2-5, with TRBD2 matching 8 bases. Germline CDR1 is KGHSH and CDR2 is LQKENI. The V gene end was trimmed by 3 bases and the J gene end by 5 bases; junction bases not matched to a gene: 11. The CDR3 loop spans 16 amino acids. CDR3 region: CASSPRRGLAWETQYF. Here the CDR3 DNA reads TGTGCCAGCTCACCTCGACGCGGACTAGCCTGGGAGACCCAGTACTTC.

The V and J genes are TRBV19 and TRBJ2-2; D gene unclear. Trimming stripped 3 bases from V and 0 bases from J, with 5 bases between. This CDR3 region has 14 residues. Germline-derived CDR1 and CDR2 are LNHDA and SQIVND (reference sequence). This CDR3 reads CASSIPSNTGELFF. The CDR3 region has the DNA TGTGCCAGTAGTATCCCCTCGAACACCGGGGAGCTGTTTTTT.

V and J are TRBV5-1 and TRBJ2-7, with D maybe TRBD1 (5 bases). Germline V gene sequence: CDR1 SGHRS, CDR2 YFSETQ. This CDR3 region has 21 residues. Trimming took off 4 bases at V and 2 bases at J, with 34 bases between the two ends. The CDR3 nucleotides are TGCGCCAGCAGCGAAGTCCCCTTCCCGCGTAGGGGAAGCGCAATCCCCTACGAGCAGTACTTC. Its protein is CASSEVPFPRRGSAIPYEQYF.

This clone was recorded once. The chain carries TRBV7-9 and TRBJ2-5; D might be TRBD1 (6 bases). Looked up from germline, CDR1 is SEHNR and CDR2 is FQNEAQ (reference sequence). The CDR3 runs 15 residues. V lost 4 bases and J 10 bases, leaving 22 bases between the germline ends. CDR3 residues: CASSSGWGHSKVQYF. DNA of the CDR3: TGTGCCAGCAGCTCAGGGTGGGGACACTCGAAGGTCCAGTACTTC.

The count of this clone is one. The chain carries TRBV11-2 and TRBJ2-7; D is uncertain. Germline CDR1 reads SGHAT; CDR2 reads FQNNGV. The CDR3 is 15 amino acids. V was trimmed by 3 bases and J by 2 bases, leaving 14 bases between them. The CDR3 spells CASSFGPSSTYEQYF. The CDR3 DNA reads TGTGCCAGCAGCTTTGGGCCGTCGTCAACCTACGAGCAGTACTTC.

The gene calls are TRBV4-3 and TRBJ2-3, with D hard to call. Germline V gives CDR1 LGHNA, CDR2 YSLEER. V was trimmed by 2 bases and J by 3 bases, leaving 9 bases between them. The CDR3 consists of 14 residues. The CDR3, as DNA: TGCGCCAGCAGCCAACGGTTAGATACAGATACGCAGTATTTT. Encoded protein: CASSQRLDTDTQYF.

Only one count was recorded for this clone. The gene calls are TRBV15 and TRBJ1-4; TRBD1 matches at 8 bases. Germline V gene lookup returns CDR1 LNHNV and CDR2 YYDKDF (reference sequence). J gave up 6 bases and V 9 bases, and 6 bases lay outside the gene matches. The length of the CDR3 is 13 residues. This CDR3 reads CATQGTGDEKLFF. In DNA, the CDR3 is TGTGCCACTCAAGGGACAGGTGATGAAAAACTGTTTTTT. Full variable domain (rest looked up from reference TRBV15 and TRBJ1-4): DAMVIQNPRYQVTQFGKPVTLSCSQTLNHNVMYWYQQKSSQAPKLLFHYYDKDFNNEADTPDNFQSRRPNTSFCFLDIRSPGLGDTAMYLCATQGTGDEKLFFGSGTQLSVL.

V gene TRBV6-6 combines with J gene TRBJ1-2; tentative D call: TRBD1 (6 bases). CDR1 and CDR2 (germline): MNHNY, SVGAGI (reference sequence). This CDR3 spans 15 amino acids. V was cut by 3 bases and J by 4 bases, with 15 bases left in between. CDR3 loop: CASSYGEGHFYGYTF. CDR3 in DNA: TGTGCCAGCAGTTATGGGGAGGGACATTTCTATGGCTACACCTTC.

The CDR3 region has the DNA TGCGCCAGCAGAGGGGAAGTTCGGGCCGGGGAGCTGTTTTTT. Its translation is CASRGEVRAGELFF. The rearrangement links TRBV5-1 to TRBJ2-2, with D possibly matching TRBD1 (5 bases). Per the germline V gene, CDR1 is SGHRS and CDR2 is YFSETQ. This CDR3 comprises 14 residues. V was shortened by 5 bases and J by 6 bases, with 14 bases between the two germline ends.

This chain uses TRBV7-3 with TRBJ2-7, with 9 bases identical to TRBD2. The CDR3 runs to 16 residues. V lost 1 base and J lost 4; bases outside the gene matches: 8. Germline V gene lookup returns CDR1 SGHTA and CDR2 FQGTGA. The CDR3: CASSLRGGLAPYEQYF. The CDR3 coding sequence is TGTGCCAGCAGCTTAAGGGGGGGACTAGCTCCTTACGAGCAGTACTTC.

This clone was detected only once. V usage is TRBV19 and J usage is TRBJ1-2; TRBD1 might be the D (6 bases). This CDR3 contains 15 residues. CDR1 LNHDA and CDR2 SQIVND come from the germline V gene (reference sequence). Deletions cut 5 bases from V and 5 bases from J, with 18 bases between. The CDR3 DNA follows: TGTGCCAGTAGTGCTTACAGGGAATCGGTATATGGCTACACCTTC. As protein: CASSAYRESVYGYTF.

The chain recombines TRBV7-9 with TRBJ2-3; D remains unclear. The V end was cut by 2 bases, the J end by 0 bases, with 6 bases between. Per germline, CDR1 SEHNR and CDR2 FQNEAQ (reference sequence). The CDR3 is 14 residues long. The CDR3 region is CASSLQASTDTQYF. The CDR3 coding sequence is TGTGCCAGCAGCTTACAGGCTAGCACAGATACGCAGTATTTT. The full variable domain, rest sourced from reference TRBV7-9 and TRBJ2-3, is DTGVSQNPRHKITKRGQNVTFRCDPISEHNRLYWYRQTLGQGPEFLTYFQNEAQLEKSRLLSDRFSAERPKGSFSTLEIQRTEQGDSAMYLCASSLQASTDTQYFGPGTRLTVL.

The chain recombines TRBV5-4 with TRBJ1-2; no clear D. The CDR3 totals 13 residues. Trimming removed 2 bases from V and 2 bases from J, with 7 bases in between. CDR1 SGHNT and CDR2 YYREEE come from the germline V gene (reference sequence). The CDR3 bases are TGTGCCAGCAGCTTACGAGGAAACTATGGCTACACCTTC. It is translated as CASSLRGNYGYTF. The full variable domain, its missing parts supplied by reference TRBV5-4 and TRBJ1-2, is ETGVTQSPTHLIKTRGQQVTLRCSSQSGHNTVSWYQQALGQGPQFIFQYYREEENGRGNFPPRFSGLQFPNYSSELNVNALELDDSALYLCASSLRGNYGYTFGSGTRLTVV.

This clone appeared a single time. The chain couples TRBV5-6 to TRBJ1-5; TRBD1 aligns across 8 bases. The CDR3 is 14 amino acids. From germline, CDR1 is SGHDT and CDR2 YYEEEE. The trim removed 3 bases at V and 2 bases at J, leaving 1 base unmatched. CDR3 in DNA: TGTGCCAGCAGCTGGGGACAGGGCAATCAGCCCCAGCATTTT. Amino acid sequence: CASSWGQGNQPQHF.

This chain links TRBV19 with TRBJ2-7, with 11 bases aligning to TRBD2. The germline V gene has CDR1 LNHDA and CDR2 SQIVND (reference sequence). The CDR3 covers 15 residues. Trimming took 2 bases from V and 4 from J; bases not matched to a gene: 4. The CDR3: CASSIKGLAAYEQYF. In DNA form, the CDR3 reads TGTGCCAGTAGTATAAAGGGACTAGCGGCGTACGAGCAGTACTTC.

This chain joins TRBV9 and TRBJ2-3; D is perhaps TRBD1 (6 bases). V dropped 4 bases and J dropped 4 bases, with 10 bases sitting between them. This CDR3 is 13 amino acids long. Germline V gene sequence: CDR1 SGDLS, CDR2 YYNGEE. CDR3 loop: CASSSPGADTQYF. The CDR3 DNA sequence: TGTGCCAGCAGCTCCCCAGGGGCAGATACGCAGTATTTT. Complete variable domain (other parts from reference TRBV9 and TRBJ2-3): DSGVTQTPKHLITATGQRVTLRCSPRSGDLSVYWYQQSLDQGLQFLIQYYNGEERAKGNILERFSAQQFPDLHSELNLSSLELGDSALYFCASSSPGADTQYFGPGTRLTVL.

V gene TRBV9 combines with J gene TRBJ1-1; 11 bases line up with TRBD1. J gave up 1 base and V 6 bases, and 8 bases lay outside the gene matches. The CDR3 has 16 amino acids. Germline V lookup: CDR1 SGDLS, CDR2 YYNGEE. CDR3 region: CASTRGQGVWNTEAFF. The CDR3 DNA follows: TGTGCCAGCACCCGGGGACAGGGGGTATGGAACACTGAAGCTTTCTTT. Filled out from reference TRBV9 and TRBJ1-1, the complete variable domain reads DSGVTQTPKHLITATGQRVTLRCSPRSGDLSVYWYQQSLDQGLQFLIQYYNGEERAKGNILERFSAQQFPDLHSELNLSSLELGDSALYFCASTRGQGVWNTEAFFGQGTRLTVV.

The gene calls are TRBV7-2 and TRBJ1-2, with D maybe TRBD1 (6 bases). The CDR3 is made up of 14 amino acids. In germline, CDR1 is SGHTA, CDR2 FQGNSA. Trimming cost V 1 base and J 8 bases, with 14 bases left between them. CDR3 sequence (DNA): TGTGCCAGCAGCTTAGTTCGGGACACCTTGGGCTACACCTTC. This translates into CASSLVRDTLGYTF.

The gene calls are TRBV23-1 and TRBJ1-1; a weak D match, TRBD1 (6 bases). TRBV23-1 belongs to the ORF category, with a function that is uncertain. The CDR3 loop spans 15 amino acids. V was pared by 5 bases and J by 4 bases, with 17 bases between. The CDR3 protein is CASSLNRAACTEAFF. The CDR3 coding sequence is TGCGCCAGCAGTTTAAACAGGGCAGCATGCACTGAAGCTTTCTTT.

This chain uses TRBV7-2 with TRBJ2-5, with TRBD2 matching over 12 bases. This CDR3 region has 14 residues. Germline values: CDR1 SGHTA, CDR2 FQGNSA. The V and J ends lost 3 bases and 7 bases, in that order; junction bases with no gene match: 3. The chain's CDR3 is CASSFGLAGRTQYF. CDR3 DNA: TGTGCCAGCAGCTTCGGACTAGCGGGGAGGACCCAGTACTTC. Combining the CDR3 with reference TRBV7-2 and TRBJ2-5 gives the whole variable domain GAGVSQSPSNKVTEKGKDVELRCDPISGHTALYWYRQSLGQGLEFLIYFQGNSAPDKSGLPSDRFSAERTGGSVSTLTIQRTQQEDSAVYLCASSFGLAGRTQYFGPGTRLLVL.

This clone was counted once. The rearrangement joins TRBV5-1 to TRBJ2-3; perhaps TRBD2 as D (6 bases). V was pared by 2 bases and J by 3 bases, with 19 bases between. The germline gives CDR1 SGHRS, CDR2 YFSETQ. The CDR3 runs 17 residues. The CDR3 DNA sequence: TGCGCCAGCAGCTTACGCGGGGACGGGGTTCGTACAGATACGCAGTATTTT. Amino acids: CASSLRGDGVRTDTQYF.

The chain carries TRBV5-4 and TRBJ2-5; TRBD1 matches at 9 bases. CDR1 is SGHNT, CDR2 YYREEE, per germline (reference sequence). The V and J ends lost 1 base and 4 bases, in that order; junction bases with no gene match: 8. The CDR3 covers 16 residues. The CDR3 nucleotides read TGTGCCAGCAGCTTGCTGAGGACAGGGGACAGAGAGACCCAGTACTTC. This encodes CASSLLRTGDRETQYF. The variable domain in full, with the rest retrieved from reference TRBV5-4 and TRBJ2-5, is ETGVTQSPTHLIKTRGQQVTLRCSSQSGHNTVSWYQQALGQGPQFIFQYYREEENGRGNFPPRFSGLQFPNYSSELNVNALELDDSALYLCASSLLRTGDRETQYFGPGTRLLVL.

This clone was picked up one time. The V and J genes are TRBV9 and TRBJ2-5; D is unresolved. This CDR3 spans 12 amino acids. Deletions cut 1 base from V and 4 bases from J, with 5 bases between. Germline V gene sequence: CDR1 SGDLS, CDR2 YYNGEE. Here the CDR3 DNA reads TGTGCCAGCAGCGTATGCAGAGAGACCCAGTACTTC. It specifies CASSVCRETQYF.

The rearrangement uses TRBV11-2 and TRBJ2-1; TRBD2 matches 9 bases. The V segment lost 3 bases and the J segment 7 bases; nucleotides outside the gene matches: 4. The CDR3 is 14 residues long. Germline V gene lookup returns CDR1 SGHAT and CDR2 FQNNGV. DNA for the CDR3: TGTGCCAGCAGCTTCGAGCGGGGGGCTAATGAGCAGTTCTTC. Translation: CASSFERGANEQFF.

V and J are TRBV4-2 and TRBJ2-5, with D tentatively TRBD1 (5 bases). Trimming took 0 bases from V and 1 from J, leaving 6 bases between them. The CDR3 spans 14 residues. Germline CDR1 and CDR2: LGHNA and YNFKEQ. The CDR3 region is CASSQDGAQETQYF. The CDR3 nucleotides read TGTGCCAGCAGCCAAGATGGGGCCCAAGAGACCCAGTACTTC.

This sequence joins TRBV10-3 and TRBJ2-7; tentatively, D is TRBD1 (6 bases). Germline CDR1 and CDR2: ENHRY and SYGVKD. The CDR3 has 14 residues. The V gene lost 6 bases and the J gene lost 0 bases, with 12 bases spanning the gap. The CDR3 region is CAIRDNRVSYEQYF. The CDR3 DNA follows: TGTGCCATCAGAGACAACAGGGTCTCCTACGAGCAGTACTTC.

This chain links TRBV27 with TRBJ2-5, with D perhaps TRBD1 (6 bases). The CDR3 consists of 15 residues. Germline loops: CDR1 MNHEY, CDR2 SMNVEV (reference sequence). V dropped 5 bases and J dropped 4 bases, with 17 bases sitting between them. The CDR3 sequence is CASSKGDVAGETQYF. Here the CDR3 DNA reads TGTGCCAGCAGTAAGGGGGACGTAGCAGGAGAGACCCAGTACTTC.

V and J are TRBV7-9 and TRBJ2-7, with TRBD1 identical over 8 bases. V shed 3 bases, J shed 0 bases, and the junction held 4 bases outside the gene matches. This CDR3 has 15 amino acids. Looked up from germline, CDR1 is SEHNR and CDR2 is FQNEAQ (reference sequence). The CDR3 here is CASSFGTGTSYEQYF. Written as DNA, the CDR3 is TGTGCCAGCAGCTTCGGGACAGGAACCTCCTACGAGCAGTACTTC.

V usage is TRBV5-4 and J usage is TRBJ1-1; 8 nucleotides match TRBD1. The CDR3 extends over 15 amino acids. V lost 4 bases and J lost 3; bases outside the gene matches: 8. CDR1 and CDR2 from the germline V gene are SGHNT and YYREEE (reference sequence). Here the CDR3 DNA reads TGTGCCAGCAGCCCCCGACAGGGGACGTACACTGAAGCTTTCTTT. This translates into CASSPRQGTYTEAFF.

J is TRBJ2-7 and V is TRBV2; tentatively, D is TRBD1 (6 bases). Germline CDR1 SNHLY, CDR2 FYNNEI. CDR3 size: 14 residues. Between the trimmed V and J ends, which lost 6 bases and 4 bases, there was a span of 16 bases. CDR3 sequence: CASRAPGTPYEQYF. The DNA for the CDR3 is TGTGCCAGCAGGGCTCCCGGGACACCGTACGAGCAGTACTTC.

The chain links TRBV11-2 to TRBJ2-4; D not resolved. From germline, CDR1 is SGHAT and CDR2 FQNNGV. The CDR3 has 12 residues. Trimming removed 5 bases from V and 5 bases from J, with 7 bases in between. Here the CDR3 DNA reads TGTGCCAGCAGCGCAAGAGAAAACATTCAGTACTTC. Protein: CASSARENIQYF. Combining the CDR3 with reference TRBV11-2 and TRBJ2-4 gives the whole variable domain EAGVAQSPRYKIIEKRQSVAFWCNPISGHATLYWYQQILGQGPKLLIQFQNNGVVDDSQLPKDRFSAERLKGVDSTLKIQPAKLEDSAVYLCASSARENIQYFGAGTRLSVL.

The CDR3, as DNA: TGTGCCAGCAGCTTTGGGACAGGGGTAACAGAGACCCAGTACTTC. It codes for CASSFGTGVTETQYF. This chain joins TRBV5-6 and TRBJ2-5; 10 nucleotides agree with TRBD1. The junction had 5 bases not matched to a gene; V was cut back by 2 bases and J by 4 bases. The CDR3 is 15 amino acids. Germline V gives CDR1 SGHDT, CDR2 YYEEEE.